This T cell receptor beta chain was recovered during a study of shared clonotypes between healthy human individuals. Study overall: Three plates each covered CD4 naive and memory; CD8 naive two, CD8 memory one. Study-wide results and limits: The study generally estimated greater richness for naive than memory subsets. The donor pool, a small one, limited the genetic and exposure-history diversity represented.

Germline-derived CDR1 and CDR2 are SGDLS and YYNGEE. This CDR3 comprises 14 residues. V gave up 2 bases and J gave up 4 bases; unmatched junction bases: 2. The deep-level immunoSEQ assay was used. Some clones are missing from TCRdb's copy, which holds only in-frame ones; the method was immunoSEQ multiplex PCR. The profile shows about 960,000 clones, about 80% of them singletons. This clone was seen only once. Its antigen is undetermined. The material sequenced was memory CD4+ T cells sorted from blood. Subset: CD45RA-negative fraction. The rearrangement uses TRBV9 and TRBJ2-5; 10 bases fit TRBD1. The receptor comes from a man in his late teens or twenties in good health. CDR3 protein: CASSVGTGAETQYF. CDR3 bases: TGTGCCAGCAGCGTGGGGACAGGGGCAGAGACCCAGTACTTC. The entire variable domain, with the rest obtained from reference TRBV9 and TRBJ2-5, is as follows: DSGVTQTPKHLITATGQRVTLRCSPRSGDLSVYWYQQSLDQGLQFLIQYYNGEERAKGNILERFSAQQFPDLHSELNLSSLELGDSALYFCASSVGTGAETQYFGPGTRLLVL.